The clone carrying this TCR beta chain was recorded at least ten times. Its matching antigen is unknown. The library was built from about 400 ng RNA with molecular barcoded adaptors for alpha/delta and beta/gamma chains. A single record per CDR3 protein comes from TCRdb applying MiXCR to the reads. The data hold 50,000 to 65,000 distinct CDR3 sequences, with about 19% observed a single time. At the time of active disease, bone marrow was collected from every patient. This record comes from a study of read filtering for tumor transcriptome and immune sequencing. On the study more broadly: Patients were about 17 male and some 15 female, mean age approximately 70 years, range 47 to 80. IR-seq gave about 3.5 to 10.27 million TCR reads per sample; RNA-seq gave roughly 75 to 1,400. Study findings and constraints: IR-seq and RNA-seq agreed better without single-read clonotypes.

V was cut by 4 bases and J by 1 base, with 7 bases left in between. Germline lookup yields CDR1 SGHVS and CDR2 FQNEAQ. This CDR3 contains 14 residues. This sequence was found in a donor aged 40 or older with multiple myeloma. V is TRBV7-8 and J is TRBJ2-2; D unclear. What was sequenced was a population of CD138-negative cells sorted from bone marrow. This CDR3 is CASSSDMNTGELFF. Here the CDR3 DNA reads TGTGCCAGCAGCTCTGACATGAACACCGGGGAGCTGTTTTTT.